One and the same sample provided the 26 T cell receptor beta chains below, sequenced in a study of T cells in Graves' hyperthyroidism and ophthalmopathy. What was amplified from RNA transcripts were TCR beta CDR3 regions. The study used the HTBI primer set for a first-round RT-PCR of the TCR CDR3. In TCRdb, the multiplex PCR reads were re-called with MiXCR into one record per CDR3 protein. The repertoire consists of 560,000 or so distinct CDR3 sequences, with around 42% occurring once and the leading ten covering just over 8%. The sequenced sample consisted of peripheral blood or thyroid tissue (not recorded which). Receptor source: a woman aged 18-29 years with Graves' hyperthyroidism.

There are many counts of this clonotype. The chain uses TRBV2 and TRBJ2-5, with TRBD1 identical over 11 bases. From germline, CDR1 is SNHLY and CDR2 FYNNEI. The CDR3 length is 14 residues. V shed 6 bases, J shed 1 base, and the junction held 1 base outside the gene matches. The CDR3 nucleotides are TGTGCCAGCAGGGGGACAGGGGGCCAAGAGACCCAGTACTTC. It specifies CASRGTGGQETQYF.

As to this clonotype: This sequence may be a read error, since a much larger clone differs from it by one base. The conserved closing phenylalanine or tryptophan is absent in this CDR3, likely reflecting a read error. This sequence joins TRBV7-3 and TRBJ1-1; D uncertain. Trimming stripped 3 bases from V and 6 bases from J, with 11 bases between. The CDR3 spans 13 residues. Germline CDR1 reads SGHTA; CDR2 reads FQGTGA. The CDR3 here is CASSFGSGAEAFL. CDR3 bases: TGTGCCAGCAGCTTTGGGTCCGGGGCTGAAGCTTTCCTT.

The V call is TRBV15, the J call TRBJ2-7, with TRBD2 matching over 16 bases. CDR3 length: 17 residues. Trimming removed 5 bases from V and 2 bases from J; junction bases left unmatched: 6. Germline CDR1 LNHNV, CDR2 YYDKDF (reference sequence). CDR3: CATSGGLAGGHTYEQYF. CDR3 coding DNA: TGTGCCACCAGCGGGGGACTAGCGGGAGGGCACACCTACGAGCAGTACTTC.

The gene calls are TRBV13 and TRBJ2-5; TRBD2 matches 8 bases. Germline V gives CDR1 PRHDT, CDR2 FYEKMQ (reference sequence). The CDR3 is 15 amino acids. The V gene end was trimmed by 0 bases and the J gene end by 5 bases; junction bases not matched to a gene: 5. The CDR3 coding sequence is TGTGCCAGCAGCTTAGGCGGGGGGGCCTTGGAGACCCAGTACTTC. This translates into CASSLGGGALETQYF.

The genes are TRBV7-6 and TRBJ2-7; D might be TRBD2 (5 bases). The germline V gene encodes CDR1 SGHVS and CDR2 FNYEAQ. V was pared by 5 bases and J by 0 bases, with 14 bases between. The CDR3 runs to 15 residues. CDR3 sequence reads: CASSKGAPSSYEQYF. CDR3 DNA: TGTGCCAGCAGCAAGGGAGCGCCAAGCTCCTACGAGCAGTACTTC.

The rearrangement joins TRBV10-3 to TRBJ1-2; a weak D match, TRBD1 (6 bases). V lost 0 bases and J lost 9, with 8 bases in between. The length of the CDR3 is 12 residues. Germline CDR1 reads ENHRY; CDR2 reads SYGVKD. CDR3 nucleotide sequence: TGTGCCATCAGTGAGTCGGGGGGCCGCTACACCTTC. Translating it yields CAISESGGRYTF.

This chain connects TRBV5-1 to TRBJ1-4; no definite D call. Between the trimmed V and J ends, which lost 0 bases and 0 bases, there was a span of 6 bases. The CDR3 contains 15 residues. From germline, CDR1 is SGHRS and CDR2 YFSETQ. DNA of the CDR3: TGCGCCAGCAGCTTGGATCTCGCAACTAATGAAAAACTGTTTTTT. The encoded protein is CASSLDLATNEKLFF.

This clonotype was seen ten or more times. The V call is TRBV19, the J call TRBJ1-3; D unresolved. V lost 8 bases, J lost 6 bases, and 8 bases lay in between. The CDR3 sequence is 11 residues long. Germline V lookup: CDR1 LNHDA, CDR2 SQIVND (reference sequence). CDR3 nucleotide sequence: TGTGCCAGTGGAAATTTAAACACCATATATTTT. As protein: CASGNLNTIYF. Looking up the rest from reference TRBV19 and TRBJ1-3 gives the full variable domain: DGGITQSPKYLFRKEGQNVTLSCEQNLNHDAMYWYRQDPGQGLRLIYYSQIVNDFQKGDIAEGYSVSREKKESFPLTVTSAQKNPTAFYLCASGNLNTIYFGEGSWLTVV.

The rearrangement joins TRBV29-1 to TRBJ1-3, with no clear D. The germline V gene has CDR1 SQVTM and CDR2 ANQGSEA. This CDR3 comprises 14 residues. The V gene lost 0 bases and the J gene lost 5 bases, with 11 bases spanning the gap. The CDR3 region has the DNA TGCAGCGTTGAAGATAAGCGGGAGAGAAACACCATATATTTT. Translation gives CSVEDKRERNTIYF.

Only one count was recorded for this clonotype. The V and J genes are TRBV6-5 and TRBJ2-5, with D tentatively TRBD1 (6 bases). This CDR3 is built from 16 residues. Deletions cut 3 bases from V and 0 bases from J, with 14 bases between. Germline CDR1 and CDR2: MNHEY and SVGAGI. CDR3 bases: TGTGCCAGCAGTTATCTGAACAGGGTCGACCAAGAGACCCAGTACTTC. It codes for CASSYLNRVDQETQYF.

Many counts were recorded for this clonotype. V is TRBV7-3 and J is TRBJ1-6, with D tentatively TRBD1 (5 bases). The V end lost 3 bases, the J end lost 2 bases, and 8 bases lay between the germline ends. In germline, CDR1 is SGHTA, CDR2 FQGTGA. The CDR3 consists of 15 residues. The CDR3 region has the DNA TGTGCCAGCAGCTTGGCGGGGGCCTATAATTCACCCCTCCACTTT. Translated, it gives CASSLAGAYNSPLHF.

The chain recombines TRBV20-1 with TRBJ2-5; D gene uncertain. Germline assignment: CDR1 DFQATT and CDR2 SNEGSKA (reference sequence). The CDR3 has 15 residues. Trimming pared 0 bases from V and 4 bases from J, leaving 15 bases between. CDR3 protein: CSARDMKGSLETQYF. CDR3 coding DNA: TGCAGTGCTAGAGATATGAAGGGATCGTTAGAGACCCAGTACTTC.

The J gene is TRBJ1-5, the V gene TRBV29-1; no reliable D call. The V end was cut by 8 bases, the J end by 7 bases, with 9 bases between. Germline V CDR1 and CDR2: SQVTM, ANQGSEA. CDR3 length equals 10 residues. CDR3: CSSRSQPQHF. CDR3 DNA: TGCAGCAGTCGGAGCCAGCCCCAGCATTTT.

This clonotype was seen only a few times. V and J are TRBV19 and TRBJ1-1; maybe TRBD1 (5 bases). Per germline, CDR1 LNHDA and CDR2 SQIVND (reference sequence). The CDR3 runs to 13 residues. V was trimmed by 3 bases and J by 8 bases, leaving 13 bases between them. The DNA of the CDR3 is TGTGCCAGTAGTATTACGGGGCACTGGGAAGCTTTCTTT. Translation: CASSITGHWEAFF. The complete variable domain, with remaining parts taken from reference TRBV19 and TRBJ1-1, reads DGGITQSPKYLFRKEGQNVTLSCEQNLNHDAMYWYRQDPGQGLRLIYYSQIVNDFQKGDIAEGYSVSREKKESFPLTVTSAQKNPTAFYLCASSITGHWEAFFGQGTRLTVV.

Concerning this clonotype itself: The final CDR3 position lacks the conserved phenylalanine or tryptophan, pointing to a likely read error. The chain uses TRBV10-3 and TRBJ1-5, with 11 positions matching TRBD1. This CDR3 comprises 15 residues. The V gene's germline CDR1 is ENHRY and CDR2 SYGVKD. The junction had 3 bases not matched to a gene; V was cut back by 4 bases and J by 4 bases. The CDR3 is CAISAGTGGNQPQHS. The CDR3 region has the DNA TGTGCCATCAGTGCCGGGACAGGGGGTAATCAGCCCCAGCATTCT.

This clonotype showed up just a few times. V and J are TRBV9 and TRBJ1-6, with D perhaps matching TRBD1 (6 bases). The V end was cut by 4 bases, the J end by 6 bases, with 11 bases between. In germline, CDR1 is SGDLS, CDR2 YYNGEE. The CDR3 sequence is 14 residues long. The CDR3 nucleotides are TGTGCCAGCAGCCGCAGGGGAACTAATTCACCCCTCCACTTT. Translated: CASSRRGTNSPLHF.

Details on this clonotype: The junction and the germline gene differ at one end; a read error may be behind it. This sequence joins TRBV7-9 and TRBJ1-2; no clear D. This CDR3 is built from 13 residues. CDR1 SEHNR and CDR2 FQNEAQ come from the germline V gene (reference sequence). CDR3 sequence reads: CASSLQTIYVYTF. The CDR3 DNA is TGTGCCAGCAGCTTACAGACGATCTATGTCTACACCTTC.

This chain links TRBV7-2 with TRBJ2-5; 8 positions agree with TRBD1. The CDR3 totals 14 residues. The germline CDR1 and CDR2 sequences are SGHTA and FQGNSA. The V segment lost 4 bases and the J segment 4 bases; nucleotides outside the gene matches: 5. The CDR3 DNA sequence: TGTGCCAGCAGCTACGGACAGGGAAGAGAGACCCAGTACTTC. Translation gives CASSYGQGRETQYF.

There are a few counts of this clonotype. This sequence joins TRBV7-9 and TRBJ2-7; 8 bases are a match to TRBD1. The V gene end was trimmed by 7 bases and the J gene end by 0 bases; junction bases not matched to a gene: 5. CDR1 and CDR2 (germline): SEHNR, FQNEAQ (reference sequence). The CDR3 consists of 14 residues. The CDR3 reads CASTPDRASYEQYF. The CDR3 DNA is TGTGCCAGCACCCCGGACAGGGCCTCCTACGAGCAGTACTTC.

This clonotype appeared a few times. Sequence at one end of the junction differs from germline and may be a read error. CDR3: CSAELGSGTAKTF. The CDR3 DNA is TGCAGTGCCGAGTTAGGTAGCGGGACCGCGAAGACCTTC. This rearrangement joins TRBV20-1 to TRBJ2-7; 8 bases map to TRBD2. The V gene's germline CDR1 is DFQATT and CDR2 SNEGSKA (reference sequence). The CDR3 contains 13 residues.

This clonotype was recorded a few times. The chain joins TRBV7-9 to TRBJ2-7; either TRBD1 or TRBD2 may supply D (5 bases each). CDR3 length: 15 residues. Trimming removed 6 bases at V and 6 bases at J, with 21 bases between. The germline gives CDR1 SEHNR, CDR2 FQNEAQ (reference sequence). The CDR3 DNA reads TGTGCCAGCAGGACCGCGAAGGGGTCCCGGGGCGAGCAGTACTTC. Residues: CASRTAKGSRGEQYF.

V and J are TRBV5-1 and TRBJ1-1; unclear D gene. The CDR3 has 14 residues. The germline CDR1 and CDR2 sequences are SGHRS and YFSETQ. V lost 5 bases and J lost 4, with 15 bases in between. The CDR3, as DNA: TGCGCCAGCAGTTTAAAGGCGGGTGGCACTGAAGCTTTCTTT. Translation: CASSLKAGGTEAFF.

DNA for the CDR3: TGTGCCACTGTCTTCTCGGGAGGGCTAGAAACCCAGTACTTC. Translating it yields CATVFSGGLETQYF. This sequence joins TRBV2 and TRBJ2-5, with 8 bases matching TRBD2. Germline CDR1 is SNHLY and CDR2 is FYNNEI. The CDR3 has 14 residues. The junction had 15 bases not matched to a gene; V was cut back by 10 bases and J by 8 bases.

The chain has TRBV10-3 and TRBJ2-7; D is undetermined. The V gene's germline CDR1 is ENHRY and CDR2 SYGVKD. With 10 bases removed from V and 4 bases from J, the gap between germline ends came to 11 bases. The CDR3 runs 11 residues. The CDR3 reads CASRLGYEQYF. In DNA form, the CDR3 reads TGTGCCAGCCGGTTGGGATACGAGCAGTACTTC.

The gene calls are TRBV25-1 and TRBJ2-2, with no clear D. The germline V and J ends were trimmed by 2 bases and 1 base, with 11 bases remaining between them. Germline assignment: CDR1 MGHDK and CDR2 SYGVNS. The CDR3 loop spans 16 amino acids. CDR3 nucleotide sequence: TGTGCCAGCAGTGAAAGACGCATACAGAACACCGGGGAGCTGTTTTTT. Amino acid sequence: CASSERRIQNTGELFF.

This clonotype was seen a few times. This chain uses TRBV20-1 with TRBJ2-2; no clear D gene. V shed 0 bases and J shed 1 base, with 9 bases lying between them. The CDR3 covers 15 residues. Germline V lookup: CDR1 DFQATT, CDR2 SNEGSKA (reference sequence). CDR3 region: CSARDSAENTGELFF. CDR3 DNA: TGCAGTGCTAGAGATTCCGCGGAGAACACCGGGGAGCTGTTTTTT.